One sample yielded the 22 T cell receptor beta chains listed below, sequenced in a study of HIV-infected children after antiretroviral therapy interruption. The TCR library was built from RNA with a 3' RACE protocol and unique molecular identifiers. TCRdb itself ran the 3' RACE reads through MiXCR, one entry per CDR3 protein. Of about 89,000 distinct CDR3 sequences listed, about 6.3% are singletons. Treatment in this sample: PENTA 11 planned treatment interruption arm or continuous ART arm. Here the sequenced sample was CD45RA+ CD4+ T cells from PBMCs, pooled from several time points, taken from a donor given antiretroviral therapy, either interrupted or continuous. The subset was: naive CD4+ CD45RA+ CD45RO- T cells. The receptor set was obtained from a pool of human donors with HIV.

The rearrangement links TRBV19 to TRBJ2-5, with D perhaps being TRBD1 or TRBD2 (5 bases each). Germline V CDR1 and CDR2: LNHDA, SQIVND (reference sequence). The length of the CDR3 is 14 residues. The V gene lost 8 bases and the J gene lost 5 bases, with 18 bases spanning the gap. The CDR3 region has the DNA TGTGCCAGTGGGACCGGCACTACCGTTGAGACCCAGTACTTC. Translation: CASGTGTTVETQYF.

This clonotype was picked up many times. The rearrangement joins TRBV7-2 to TRBJ2-7; D uncertain. The ends were cut back, 0 bases at V and 3 bases at J, with 6 bases in the middle. The CDR3 sequence is 13 residues long. The germline gives CDR1 SGHTA, CDR2 FQGNSA. The CDR3 region is CASSLAHSYEQYF. CDR3 in DNA: TGTGCCAGCAGCTTAGCACACAGCTACGAGCAGTACTTC. The entire variable domain, with the rest obtained from reference TRBV7-2 and TRBJ2-7, is as follows: GAGVSQSPSNKVTEKGKDVELRCDPISGHTALYWYRQSLGQGLEFLIYFQGNSAPDKSGLPSDRFSAERTGGSVSTLTIQRTQQEDSAVYLCASSLAHSYEQYFGPGTRLTVT.

This clonotype was counted ten times or more. This chain links TRBV27 with TRBJ2-7; 10 bases match TRBD2. V shed 6 bases and J 0 bases; nucleotides not matched to a gene: 2. The germline V gene encodes CDR1 MNHEY and CDR2 SMNVEV (reference sequence). CDR3 length equals 14 residues. Here the CDR3 DNA reads TGTGCCAGCAGGGTAGCGGGAGGCTCCTACGAGCAGTACTTC. Residues: CASRVAGGSYEQYF.

This clonotype was seen many times. The genes are TRBV10-3 and TRBJ2-1; D tentatively fits TRBD1 or TRBD2 (5 bases each). This CDR3 spans 14 amino acids. The germline gives CDR1 ENHRY, CDR2 SYGVKD. V shed 11 bases and J shed 8 bases, with 22 bases lying between them. DNA of the CDR3: TGTGCCTCCACGAGCGGAACTTGGGGCGATGAGCAGTTCTTC. Translation gives CASTSGTWGDEQFF.

Many counts were recorded for this clonotype. The rearrangement links TRBV5-1 to TRBJ1-1; the D gene is possibly TRBD1 (6 bases). The CDR3 runs to 15 residues. Germline values: CDR1 SGHRS, CDR2 YFSETQ. V was clipped by 0 bases and J by 1 base, with 10 bases between them. Here the CDR3 reads CASSLDRAKNTEAFF. DNA of the CDR3: TGCGCCAGCAGCTTGGACAGGGCGAAGAACACTGAAGCTTTCTTT.

This clonotype was recorded many times. The CDR3 coding sequence is TGTGCCACCAGTGATTTTCGCGGGACGGAGACCCAGTACTTC. Its protein is CATSDFRGTETQYF. The chain has TRBV24-1 and TRBJ2-5; perhaps TRBD2 as D (6 bases). The CDR3 is made up of 14 amino acids. In germline, CDR1 is KGHDR, CDR2 SFDVKD. The V end lost 1 base, the J end lost 5 bases, and 10 bases lay between the germline ends.

At least ten counts were recorded for this clonotype. This chain connects TRBV2 to TRBJ2-3; D remains unclear. This CDR3 comprises 14 residues. V lost 1 base and J 1 base, leaving 6 bases between the germline ends. The germline gives CDR1 SNHLY, CDR2 FYNNEI. CDR3 sequence (DNA): TGTGCCAGCAGTGAAGGTCTGGGCACAGATACGCAGTATTTT. This gives the protein CASSEGLGTDTQYF.

This clonotype was seen repeatedly, ten times or more. The chain uses TRBV20-1 and TRBJ1-6; 8 nucleotides line up with TRBD1. The CDR3 totals 15 residues. After removal of 1 base from V and 8 bases from J, the junction contained 7 bases not matched to a gene. CDR1 and CDR2 (germline): DFQATT, SNEGSKA (reference sequence). The chain's CDR3 is CSARAGGAGDSPLHF. In DNA form, the CDR3 reads TGCAGTGCTAGAGCAGGGGGCGCGGGTGATTCACCCCTCCACTTT.

In this sample, this clonotype turned up many times. The chain couples TRBV20-1 to TRBJ1-1; D remains unclear. V shed 4 bases and J shed 0 bases, with 9 bases lying between them. The CDR3 is made up of 13 amino acids. Germline assignment: CDR1 DFQATT and CDR2 SNEGSKA (reference sequence). This CDR3 reads CSATGVVNTEAFF. The DNA for the CDR3 is TGCAGTGCTACCGGGGTCGTGAACACTGAAGCTTTCTTT.

This rearrangement joins TRBV20-1 to TRBJ1-4; tentatively, D is TRBD1 (6 bases). Trimming shortened V by 6 bases and J by 8 bases, and 16 bases separated the two germline ends. CDR1 is DFQATT, CDR2 SNEGSKA, per germline (reference sequence). The CDR3 sequence is 13 residues long. DNA for the CDR3: TGCAGTGCCCCTCGGGGGGCGGAAGAAAAACTGTTTTTT. This encodes CSAPRGAEEKLFF.

This clonotype rates as medium-sized. This chain joins TRBV5-6 and TRBJ1-6, with 9 bases that match TRBD1. Germline V lookup: CDR1 SGHDT, CDR2 YYEEEE. The length of the CDR3 is 15 residues. J lost 10 bases, V lost 4 bases, and 9 bases had no gene match. In DNA form, the CDR3 reads TGTGCCAGCAGCCGCCCGGGACAGGGAGGATCACCCCTCCACTTT. Protein sequence: CASSRPGQGGSPLHF.

At least ten counts were recorded for this clonotype. The chain combines TRBV12-3 or TRBV12-4 with TRBJ2-7; TRBD1 is a possible D gene (6 bases). The CDR3 runs 15 residues. Between the trimmed V and J ends, which lost 5 bases and 3 bases, there was a span of 17 bases. CDR3 protein: CASSTGTSGSYEQYF. Here the CDR3 DNA reads TGTGCCAGCAGTACCGGGACATCAGGCAGCTACGAGCAGTACTTC.

The rearrangement joins TRBV2 to TRBJ2-5; D uncertain. The CDR3 has 14 residues. The V gene lost 8 bases and the J gene lost 1 base, with 14 bases spanning the gap. Germline CDR1 SNHLY, CDR2 FYNNEI. The CDR3: CASDRSALQETQYF. The CDR3 nucleotides are TGTGCCAGCGATCGGTCAGCCCTCCAAGAGACCCAGTACTTC.

The CDR3 DNA sequence: TGTGCCAGCAGCTCCCCCCGGGGGAGGGCTGAAGCTTTCTTT. Translating gives CASSSPRGRAEAFF. The chain employs TRBV11-2 and TRBJ1-1; D is possibly TRBD1 (5 bases). The germline gives CDR1 SGHAT, CDR2 FQNNGV. The ends were cut back, 4 bases at V and 6 bases at J, with 15 bases in the middle. This CDR3 spans 14 amino acids.

CDR3 coding DNA: TGTGCCAGCAGTGAAAGGGCTAGGGGAGATACGCAGTATTTT. Its translation is CASSERARGDTQYF. The chain combines TRBV6-1 with TRBJ2-3, with a tentative D call TRBD1 (5 bases). The V end was cut by 2 bases, the J end by 5 bases, with 11 bases between. This CDR3 contains 14 residues. The germline CDR1 and CDR2 sequences are MNHNS and SASEGT.

This clonotype was seen at least ten times. The chain carries TRBV7-2 and TRBJ2-7; D is unclear. Germline values: CDR1 SGHTA, CDR2 FQGNSA. Deletions cut 3 bases from V and 3 bases from J, with 12 bases between. The CDR3 runs to 14 residues. CDR3 amino acids: CASSFNRQDYEQYF. For the CDR3, the DNA is TGTGCCAGCAGCTTTAACCGACAAGACTACGAGCAGTACTTC. The variable domain in full, with the rest retrieved from reference TRBV7-2 and TRBJ2-7, is GAGVSQSPSNKVTEKGKDVELRCDPISGHTALYWYRQSLGQGLEFLIYFQGNSAPDKSGLPSDRFSAERTGGSVSTLTIQRTQQEDSAVYLCASSFNRQDYEQYFGPGTRLTVT.

This clonotype was picked up many times. The rearrangement links TRBV3-2 to TRBJ2-7; the table's D gene call, TRBD1, was not cross checked with the DNA. TRBV3-2 is designated a pseudogene. CDR3 length: 16 residues. The CDR3 is CASSAGGGGPSYEQYF. The CDR3 region has the DNA TGTGCCAGCAGCGCCGGAGGGGGCGGTCCATCCTACGAGCAGTACTTC.

This clonotype came up many times. The V gene is TRBV12-3 or TRBV12-4, the J gene TRBJ2-7; D is unclear. The CDR3 totals 14 residues. V lost 5 bases to trimming and J lost 1 base, with 12 bases between them. The CDR3 nucleotides read TGTGCCAGCAGTACCCATATTGCGTCCTACGAGCAGTACTTC. Its protein is CASSTHIASYEQYF.

There are many counts of this clonotype. The chain links TRBV5-1 to TRBJ1-4; no firm D call. Trimming shortened V by 0 bases and J by 6 bases, and 12 bases separated the two germline ends. The germline CDR1 and CDR2 sequences are SGHRS and YFSETQ. CDR3 size: 15 residues. The CDR3 sequence: CASSLDPAVYEKLFF. CDR3 sequence (DNA): TGCGCCAGCAGCTTGGACCCGGCCGTCTATGAAAAACTGTTTTTT.

This clonotype was observed at least ten times. The chain recombines TRBV10-3 with TRBJ2-1, with 9 positions matching TRBD2. The CDR3 has 13 amino acids. Per the germline V gene, CDR1 is ENHRY and CDR2 is SYGVKD. V was pared by 6 bases and J by 4 bases, with 1 base of the junction left unmatched. CDR3 amino acids: CAIRLAGYNEQFF. CDR3 bases: TGTGCCATCAGGCTAGCGGGGTACAATGAGCAGTTCTTC.

The chain couples TRBV6-2 or TRBV6-3 to TRBJ2-1, with D tentatively TRBD2 (5 bases). This CDR3 has 17 residues. Germline V gene sequence: CDR1 MNHEY, CDR2 SVGEGT. V gave up 5 bases and J gave up 0 bases, with 17 bases separating them. The CDR3 protein is CASSLSSFGISYNEQFF. In DNA, the CDR3 is TGTGCCAGCAGTCTTTCTAGCTTCGGTATCTCCTACAATGAGCAGTTCTTC.

This clonotype was observed a handful of times. A junction boundary mismatches the germline segment, possibly from a read error. The chain carries TRBV4-1 and TRBJ2-1, with D perhaps being TRBD1 or TRBD2 (6 bases each). In germline, CDR1 is MGHRA, CDR2 YSYEKL. There are 15 residues in the CDR3. In DNA form, the CDR3 reads TGTGCCAGCAGCCAAGGGACTGGGGGCTATGCTGAGCAGTTCTTC. This encodes CASSQGTGGYAEQFF.